A selection of T cell receptor beta chains follows, all from one sample in a study of Graves' ophthalmopathy and Graves' hyperthyroidism. TCRdb recomputed calls from the multiplex PCR reads with MiXCR, one row per CDR3 protein. The table lists about 180,000 distinct CDR3 sequences, about 40% of them singletons. The sequenced sample consisted of peripheral blood. These receptors were obtained from a woman in her forties with Graves' ophthalmopathy. Each CDR3 is given with its conserved first and last residue. The D gene is left open where the match is weak. Some rows have no size entry. The others give once, few or many, or a class for an expanded clone.

d_call: .
v_call: TRBV30
j_call: TRBJ1-1
clone_size: .
cdr3_aa: CAWKGPVEAFF
cdr3_nt: TGTGCCTGGAAAGGGCCGGTTGAAGCTTTCTTT

d_call: .
v_call: TRBV12-3/TRBV12-4
j_call: TRBJ1-2
clone_size: once
cdr3_aa: CASRGPGRNYGYTF
cdr3_nt: TGTGCCAGCAGGGGACCGGGACGGAACTATGGCTACACCTTC

d_call: TRBD1
v_call: TRBV2
j_call: TRBJ2-7
clone_size: many
cdr3_aa: CASSAGTGLWQYF
cdr3_nt: TGTGCCAGCAGTGCCGGGACAGGGCTTTGGCAGTACTTC

d_call: TRBD1
v_call: TRBV5-5
j_call: TRBJ2-2
clone_size: many
cdr3_aa: CASSLGDRDYTGELFF
cdr3_nt: TGTGCCAGCAGCTTGGGGGACAGGGACTACACCGGGGAGCTGTTTTTT

d_call: .
v_call: TRBV11-2
j_call: TRBJ2-7
clone_size: many
cdr3_aa: CASSLEGSHEQYF
cdr3_nt: TGTGCCAGCAGCTTAGAAGGTAGCCACGAGCAGTACTTC

d_call: TRBD2
v_call: TRBV7-2
j_call: TRBJ2-7
clone_size: .
cdr3_aa: CASSILAGAYEQYF
cdr3_nt: TGTGCCAGCAGCATACTAGCGGGAGCCTACGAGCAGTACTTC

d_call: TRBD2
v_call: TRBV2
j_call: TRBJ2-3
clone_size: many
cdr3_aa: CASSGSGGAMDTQYF
cdr3_nt: TGTGCCAGCAGCGGAAGCGGGGGGGCCATGGATACGCAGTATTTT

d_call: .
v_call: TRBV4-3
j_call: TRBJ1-6
clone_size: many
cdr3_aa: CASSQDPTAYNSPLHF
cdr3_nt: TGCGCCAGCAGCCAAGATCCCACGGCCTATAATTCACCCCTCCACTTT

d_call: .
v_call: TRBV28
j_call: TRBJ1-2
clone_size: many
cdr3_aa: CASSLDPGSSHYGYTF
cdr3_nt: TGTGCCAGCAGTTTAGATCCAGGGTCTTCCCACTATGGCTACACCTTC

d_call: .
v_call: TRBV5-1
j_call: TRBJ2-7
clone_size: many
cdr3_aa: CASSLDSLINEQYF
cdr3_nt: TGCGCCAGCAGCTTGGACAGCCTAATAAACGAGCAGTACTTC

d_call: .
v_call: TRBV19
j_call: TRBJ1-2
clone_size: many
cdr3_aa: CASSPTSWDGYTF
cdr3_nt: TGTGCCAGTAGTCCGACTTCGTGGGATGGCTACACCTTC

d_call: TRBD1
v_call: TRBV18
j_call: TRBJ2-5
clone_size: many
cdr3_aa: CASSPGQGPETQYF
cdr3_nt: TGTGCCAGCTCACCGGGACAGGGCCCAGAGACCCAGTACTTC

d_call: .
v_call: TRBV6-1
j_call: TRBJ1-1
clone_size: .
cdr3_aa: CAIRSGGATEAFF
cdr3_nt: TGTGCCATCCGCTCGGGGGGGGCCACTGAAGCTTTCTTT

d_call: .
v_call: TRBV19
j_call: TRBJ1-2
clone_size: many
cdr3_aa: CASSIVGDGALGGYTF
cdr3_nt: TGTGCCAGTAGTATAGTAGGGGACGGCGCTTTGGGTGGCTACACCTTC

d_call: TRBD1
v_call: TRBV15
j_call: TRBJ1-1
clone_size: many
cdr3_aa: CATSWSQGSTEAFF
cdr3_nt: TGTGCCACCAGCTGGTCACAGGGGAGCACTGAAGCTTTCTTT

d_call: TRBD1
v_call: TRBV30
j_call: TRBJ1-5
clone_size: .
cdr3_aa: CAWSRGTAQPQHF
cdr3_nt: TGTGCCTGGAGTCGCGGGACAGCGCAGCCCCAGCATTTT

d_call: TRBD1
v_call: TRBV7-2
j_call: TRBJ2-7
clone_size: many
cdr3_aa: CASSQGTATYEQYF
cdr3_nt: TGTGCCAGCAGCCAGGGGACAGCCACCTACGAGCAGTACTTC

d_call: .
v_call: TRBV20-1
j_call: TRBJ1-5
clone_size: few
cdr3_aa: CSALGILNQPQHF
cdr3_nt: TGCAGTGCCCTCGGGATCCTAAATCAGCCCCAGCATTTT

d_call: .
v_call: TRBV7-2
j_call: TRBJ1-2
clone_size: many
cdr3_aa: CASSFSSVYGYTF
cdr3_nt: TGTGCCAGCAGCTTTTCCTCAGTCTATGGCTACACCTTC

d_call: .
v_call: TRBV10-3
j_call: TRBJ2-7
clone_size: many
cdr3_aa: CATSDAAESAQYF
cdr3_nt: TGTGCCACCAGTGATGCGGCGGAATCCGCCCAGTACTTC

d_call: .
v_call: TRBV5-1
j_call: TRBJ2-5
clone_size: many
cdr3_aa: CASSSEGTEGTQYF
cdr3_nt: TGCGCCAGCAGCTCCGAGGGGACGGAAGGAACCCAGTACTTC

d_call: TRBD2
v_call: TRBV4-1
j_call: TRBJ2-7
clone_size: many
cdr3_aa: CASSSTSGGSYEQYF
cdr3_nt: TGCGCCAGCAGCTCGACTAGCGGTGGCTCCTACGAGCAGTACTTC

d_call: .
v_call: TRBV6-1
j_call: TRBJ2-7
clone_size: .
cdr3_aa: CASKTQAGPYEQYF
cdr3_nt: TGTGCCAGCAAAACCCAGGCAGGCCCCTACGAGCAGTACTTC

d_call: .
v_call: TRBV6-5
j_call: TRBJ1-3
clone_size: .
cdr3_aa: CASSYRGARGNTIYF
cdr3_nt: TGTGCCAGCAGTTACCGGGGGGCGCGAGGAAACACCATATATTTT

d_call: .
v_call: TRBV29-1
j_call: TRBJ2-2
clone_size: many
cdr3_aa: CSVDPNTGELFF
cdr3_nt: TGCAGCGTTGATCCCAACACCGGGGAGCTGTTTTTT

d_call: TRBD1
v_call: TRBV29-1
j_call: TRBJ2-7
clone_size: many
cdr3_aa: CSVADDRAYEQYF
cdr3_nt: TGCAGCGTCGCCGACGACAGGGCCTACGAGCAGTACTTC

d_call: TRBD1
v_call: TRBV6-5
j_call: TRBJ2-5
clone_size: many
cdr3_aa: CASSYSWAGGEKTQYF
cdr3_nt: TGTGCCAGCAGTTACTCGTGGGCAGGGGGCGAAAAGACCCAGTACTTC

d_call: TRBD1
v_call: TRBV7-2
j_call: TRBJ2-7
clone_size: few
cdr3_aa: CASSSRQGFIGEQYF
cdr3_nt: TGTGCCAGCAGCTCGAGACAGGGGTTTATAGGGGAGCAGTACTTC

d_call: .
v_call: TRBV3-1
j_call: TRBJ1-3
clone_size: many
cdr3_aa: CASSQAGRTSGNTIYF
cdr3_nt: TGTGCCAGCAGCCAAGCTGGAAGGACCTCTGGAAACACCATATATTTT

d_call: .
v_call: TRBV28
j_call: TRBJ1-2
clone_size: many
cdr3_aa: CASSFESHVYGYTF
cdr3_nt: TGTGCCAGCAGCTTCGAAAGCCACGTCTATGGCTACACCTTC

d_call: .
v_call: TRBV7-2
j_call: TRBJ2-5
clone_size: .
cdr3_aa: CASSSLRWAETQETQYF
cdr3_nt: TGTGCCAGCAGCTCCCTTAGGTGGGCGGAAACTCAAGAGACCCAGTACTTC

d_call: TRBD1
v_call: TRBV20-1
j_call: TRBJ2-7
clone_size: many
cdr3_aa: CSAAPLTGGYEQYF
cdr3_nt: TGCAGTGCTGCCCCCCTGACAGGGGGCTACGAGCAGTACTTC

d_call: TRBD1
v_call: TRBV19
j_call: TRBJ1-3
clone_size: many
cdr3_aa: CASFRTGWNTIYF
cdr3_nt: TGTGCCAGCTTCCGGACAGGGTGGAACACCATATATTTT

d_call: .
v_call: TRBV7-2
j_call: TRBJ2-5
clone_size: .
cdr3_aa: CASSSTSHQETQYF
cdr3_nt: TGTGCCAGCAGCTCGACCTCTCACCAAGAGACCCAGTACTTC

d_call: .
v_call: TRBV27
j_call: TRBJ1-6
clone_size: few
cdr3_aa: CASSWNGGRSPLHF
cdr3_nt: TGTGCCAGCAGTTGGAACGGGGGTCGGTCACCCCTCCACTTT

d_call: .
v_call: TRBV28
j_call: TRBJ1-1
clone_size: once
cdr3_aa: CASSLDLAGGNTEAFF
cdr3_nt: TGTGCCAGCAGTTTGGATCTAGCGGGGGGAAACACTGAAGCTTTCTTT